The 21 T cell receptor beta chains listed next were all sequenced from one sample in a study of shared clonotypes between healthy human individuals. TCRdb's table, derived via immunoSEQ multiplex PCR, lists solely in-frame clones and lacks some. The sample carries over a million clones, more than 65% recorded once. The sample consisted of memory CD4+ T cells sorted from blood. Subset given: CD45RA-negative fraction. The receptors here all came from a man aged 18 to 35 in good health.

This clone was seen only once. The genes are TRBV7-8 and TRBJ1-5; 8 nucleotides line up with TRBD1. V was clipped by 5 bases and J by 0 bases; unmatched bases: 6. CDR1 and CDR2 from the germline V gene are SGHVS and FQNEAQ. The CDR3 loop spans 16 amino acids. Here the CDR3 DNA reads TGTGCCAGCAGCGCCGCAGGGGGCTATAGCAATCAGCCCCAGCATTTT. Its translation is CASSAAGGYSNQPQHF.

This chain joins TRBV7-2 and TRBJ1-2; D may be TRBD1 (6 bases). The length of the CDR3 is 13 residues. Germline V gene lookup returns CDR1 SGHTA and CDR2 FQGNSA. Trimming shortened V by 5 bases and J by 5 bases, and 12 bases separated the two germline ends. The CDR3 region is CASSRTVLYGYTF. The DNA of the CDR3 is TGTGCCAGCAGCCGGACAGTTCTTTATGGCTACACCTTC.

The chain uses TRBV6-6 and TRBJ1-2; unclear D gene. The CDR3 totals 15 residues. Germline-derived CDR1 and CDR2 are MNHNY and SVGAGI (reference sequence). V was shortened by 5 bases and J by 4 bases, with 17 bases between the two germline ends. CDR3 protein: CASSPRTRESYGYTF. In nucleotides, the CDR3 is TGTGCCAGCAGTCCGCGCACTCGGGAGAGCTATGGCTACACCTTC.

This chain uses TRBV7-2 with TRBJ1-5; no firm D call. Germline V gene lookup returns CDR1 SGHTA and CDR2 FQGNSA. V shed 1 base and J shed 11 bases, with 18 bases lying between them. CDR3 length: 15 residues. The CDR3 coding sequence is TGTGCCAGCAGCTTAGGAGGCGGACCGGAGGGAGCCCAGCATTTT. Its protein product is CASSLGGGPEGAQHF.

The rearrangement uses TRBV7-8 and TRBJ2-1, with D maybe TRBD2 (7 bases). The CDR3 totals 12 residues. CDR1 and CDR2 from the germline V gene are SGHVS and FQNEAQ. Trimming removed 4 bases at V and 9 bases at J, with 10 bases between. CDR3: CASSWGGGEQFF. CDR3 bases: TGTGCCAGCAGCTGGGGAGGGGGTGAGCAGTTCTTC. Complete variable domain (other parts from reference TRBV7-8 and TRBJ2-1): GAGVSQSPRYKVAKRGQDVALRCDPISGHVSLFWYQQALGQGPEFLTYFQNEAQLDKSGLPSDRFFAERPEGSVSTLKIQRTQQEDSAVYLCASSWGGGEQFFGPGTRLTVL.

This clone was counted a few times. The V gene is TRBV9, the J gene TRBJ1-6; D is undetermined. Germline values: CDR1 SGDLS, CDR2 YYNGEE. The CDR3 length is 15 residues. Trimming left V 0 bases short and J 9 bases short, with 13 bases between. CDR3 amino acids: CASSVAPLGTSPLHF. CDR3 in DNA: TGTGCCAGCAGCGTAGCACCCCTGGGCACTTCACCCCTCCACTTT.

This clone was observed once. DNA for the CDR3: TGTGCCAGCAGCCTACTAGCGGACTACAATGAGCAGTTCTTC. Translated: CASSLLADYNEQFF. V usage is TRBV6-4 and J usage is TRBJ2-1, with 8 bases lining up with TRBD2. Germline CDR1 and CDR2: MRHNA and SNTAGT. There are 14 residues in the CDR3. J was trimmed by 3 bases and V by 6 bases; bases with no gene match: 4.

As regards this clone: Within the sample, other DNA sequences also encode this same CDR3. The chain uses TRBV18 and TRBJ1-5, with D unclear. Trimming removed 2 bases at V and 3 bases at J, with 8 bases between. Germline V CDR1 and CDR2: KGHSH, LQKENI. This CDR3 is built from 14 residues. In nucleotides, the CDR3 is TGTGCCAGCTCACCATCCGGATTCAATCAGCCCCAGCATTTT. It encodes CASSPSGFNQPQHF.

This clone turned up a few times. The chain employs TRBV5-6 and TRBJ2-5, with TRBD2 identical over 9 bases. Germline V gene sequence: CDR1 SGHDT, CDR2 YYEEEE. The CDR3 has 17 residues. V was pared by 1 base and J by 5 bases, with 12 bases of the junction left unmatched. Here the CDR3 DNA reads TGTGCCAGCAGCTTGAGGGTCCTAGCGGGATTTCAGGAGACCCAGTACTTC. Encoded protein: CASSLRVLAGFQETQYF.

This clone was observed once. The J gene is TRBJ2-3, the V gene TRBV25-1; tentatively, D is TRBD2 (5 bases). The CDR3 is made up of 15 amino acids. Trimming removed 2 bases from V and 3 bases from J, with 12 bases in between. CDR1 and CDR2 (germline): MGHDK, SYGVNS. The CDR3 here is CASSEVRGQTDTQYF. CDR3 nucleotides: TGTGCCAGCAGTGAAGTCCGGGGTCAAACAGATACGCAGTATTTT.

In this sample, this clone turned up many times. The CDR3 protein is CASSQETIGSYTEAFF. CDR3 bases: TGCGCCAGCAGCCAAGAAACTATTGGCAGCTACACTGAAGCTTTCTTT. The chain is built from TRBV4-1 and TRBJ1-1; no clear D. The CDR3 is made up of 16 amino acids. The germline CDR1 and CDR2 sequences are MGHRA and YSYEKL. Trimming stripped 0 bases from V and 3 bases from J, with 14 bases between.

This clone was seen a few times. The chain couples TRBV28 to TRBJ2-5; a weak D match, TRBD1 (5 bases). Trimming shortened V by 5 bases and J by 13 bases, and 17 bases separated the two germline ends. The CDR3 has 12 residues. Germline-derived CDR1 and CDR2 are MDHEN and SYDVKM. The CDR3 coding sequence is TGTGCCAGCAGTAGACAGTTTAACCACCGGTACTTC. Translation gives CASSRQFNHRYF.

This clone was detected only a few times. This CDR3 is also generated by other DNA sequences in the sample. The chain carries TRBV18 and TRBJ2-5; D gene uncertain. The CDR3 consists of 13 residues. Germline V gene sequence: CDR1 KGHSH, CDR2 LQKENI. The ends were cut back, 3 bases at V and 0 bases at J, with 5 bases in the middle. The CDR3 DNA is TGTGCCAGCTCACCGCGAGACCAAGAGACCCAGTACTTC. Protein product: CASSPRDQETQYF.

V is TRBV11-1 and J is TRBJ1-1; D may be TRBD1 (5 bases). CDR1 is SGHAT and CDR2 is FQDESV in the germline V gene (reference sequence). V lost 9 bases, J lost 1 base, and 21 bases lay in between. The CDR3 is made up of 16 amino acids. The CDR3 is CASHRDLGGGNTEAFF. As DNA, the CDR3 is TGTGCCAGTCACCGGGACCTTGGTGGGGGGAACACTGAAGCTTTCTTT.

The V and J genes are TRBV7-2 and TRBJ2-1, with 14 bases fitting TRBD2. Losses at the gene ends were 6 bases for V and 12 bases for J; bases not matched to a gene: 10. The CDR3 totals 15 residues. Per the germline V gene, CDR1 is SGHTA and CDR2 is FQGNSA. The CDR3 here is CASSSWTSGRYWQFF. In DNA, the CDR3 is TGTGCCAGCAGTTCCTGGACTAGCGGGAGGTATTGGCAGTTCTTC.

J is TRBJ1-5 and V is TRBV4-1; 8 bases are shared with TRBD1. With 0 bases clipped from V and 7 bases from J, the junction kept 8 bases outside the gene matches. CDR3 size: 16 residues. The germline V gene has CDR1 MGHRA and CDR2 YSYEKL. CDR3 sequence: CASSQDWVQGGQPQHF. In DNA, the CDR3 is TGCGCCAGCAGCCAAGATTGGGTACAGGGGGGACAGCCCCAGCATTTT.

The gene calls are TRBV30 and TRBJ2-1; D unresolved. Trimming removed 1 base from V and 0 bases from J, with 10 bases in between. The CDR3 contains 15 residues. Germline CDR1 reads GTSNPN; CDR2 reads SVGIG (reference sequence). In DNA, the CDR3 is TGTGCCTGGAGTGAGGGTTCCCGCTCCTACAATGAGCAGTTCTTC. Its translation: CAWSEGSRSYNEQFF.

The chain has TRBV2 and TRBJ1-5, with D uncertain. The V gene's germline CDR1 is SNHLY and CDR2 FYNNEI. The CDR3 sequence is 14 residues long. Trimming took 8 bases from V and 4 from J, leaving 15 bases between them. DNA of the CDR3: TGTGCCAGCGCGGCGGACGGAGTAAATCAGCCCCAGCATTTT. It encodes CASAADGVNQPQHF.

In its sample, this clone was seen once. The chain is built from TRBV19 and TRBJ1-1; 7 nucleotides line up with TRBD1. CDR3 size: 17 residues. V gave up 7 bases and J gave up 3 bases; unmatched junction bases: 17. Germline V gene sequence: CDR1 LNHDA, CDR2 SQIVND (reference sequence). DNA of the CDR3: TGTGCCAGTACCCCGGGTCCGAGGGGGCGGTATTACACTGAAGCTTTCTTT. Translated, it gives CASTPGPRGRYYTEAFF.

This chain links TRBV5-1 with TRBJ1-4, with 8 bases aligning to TRBD1. The CDR3 consists of 15 residues. Unmatched junction bases numbered 3, after V lost 0 bases and J lost 5 bases. Per germline, CDR1 SGHRS and CDR2 YFSETQ. The CDR3 region is CASSLESGGNEKLFF. In DNA, the CDR3 is TGCGCCAGCAGCTTGGAATCAGGGGGCAATGAAAAACTGTTTTTT.

The chain is built from TRBV28 and TRBJ2-6; perhaps TRBD2 as D (5 bases). Trimming pared 10 bases from V and 4 bases from J, leaving 17 bases between. CDR1 and CDR2 (germline): MDHEN, SYDVKM. The CDR3 contains 15 residues. CDR3 in amino acids: CATLPRGSGANVLTF. Written as DNA, the CDR3 is TGTGCCACCCTGCCCCGGGGTTCCGGGGCCAACGTCCTGACTTTC.